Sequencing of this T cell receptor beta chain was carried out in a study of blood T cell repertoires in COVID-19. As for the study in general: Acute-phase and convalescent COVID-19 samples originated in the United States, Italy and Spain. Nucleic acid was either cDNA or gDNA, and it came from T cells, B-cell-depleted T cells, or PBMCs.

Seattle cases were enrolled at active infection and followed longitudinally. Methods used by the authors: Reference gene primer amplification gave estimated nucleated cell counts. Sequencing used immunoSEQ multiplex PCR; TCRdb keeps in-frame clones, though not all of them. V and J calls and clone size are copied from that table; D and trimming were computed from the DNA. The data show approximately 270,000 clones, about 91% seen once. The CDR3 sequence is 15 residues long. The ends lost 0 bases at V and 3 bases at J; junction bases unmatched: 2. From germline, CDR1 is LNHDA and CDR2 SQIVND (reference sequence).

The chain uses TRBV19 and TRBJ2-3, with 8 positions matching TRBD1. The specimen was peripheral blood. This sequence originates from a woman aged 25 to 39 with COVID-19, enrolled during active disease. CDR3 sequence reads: CASSIDGQGTDTQYF. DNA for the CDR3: TGTGCCAGTAGTATAGATGGACAGGGAACAGATACGCAGTATTTT.